The entry below describes one T cell receptor beta chain. TCRdb keeps only in-frame clones here, not all; method: immunoSEQ multiplex PCR. The data hold approximately 250,000 clones, with around 88% observed a single time. All enrollees were about 18 to 95 years old and from fewer than 25 US areas. The record originates from a study of blood T cell repertoires in COVID-19. The TCR comes from a middle-aged woman with acute COVID-19. Sequenced: PBMCs or T cells enriched from blood (not recorded which).

CDR3 in amino acids: CASSLRWPEAFF. The DNA for the CDR3 is TGTGCCAGCAGTTTAAGATGGCCTGAAGCTTTCTTT. The chain carries TRBV28 and TRBJ1-1; D is unclear. V lost 2 bases and J 6 bases, leaving 7 bases between the germline ends. Germline V gene data show CDR1 as MDHEN and CDR2 as SYDVKM. This CDR3 region has 12 residues.